This is a list of T cell receptor beta chains from one sample in a study of PD-1 blockade in classical Hodgkin lymphoma. The method was immunoSEQ multiplex PCR; TCRdb's version includes in-frame clones alone and lacks a portion of them. The table includes 55,000 to 75,000 clones, about 92% detected once. Sequenced material: peripheral blood mononuclear cells (PBMCs), taken at baseline. These receptors all stem from a human donor with classical Hodgkin lymphoma. Both conserved end residues are part of each CDR3. The D gene is left open where the match is weak. The size field is filled for only some rows; it gives once, few, many or a size class.

NA	NA	TRBV7-8	TRBJ2-1	CASSAAGSSYNEQFF	TGTGCCAGCAGCGCCGCCGGGAGCTCCTACAATGAGCAGTTCTTC
NA	TRBD2	TRBV4-2	TRBJ2-1	CASSQGLAGGPSYNEQFF	TGTGCCAGCAGCCAAGGACTAGCGGGGGGTCCCTCCTACAATGAGCAGTTCTTC
NA	NA	TRBV2	TRBJ2-5	CASSGLETQYF	TGTGCCAGCAGTGGTCTCGAGACCCAGTACTTC
NA	NA	TRBV18	TRBJ2-3	CASQTTPGSGDTDTQYF	TGTGCCAGCCAAACTACCCCAGGGTCGGGGGACACAGATACGCAGTATTTT
NA	TRBD2	TRBV5-4	TRBJ2-1	CASSLSGSSYNEQFF	TGTGCCAGCAGCTTAAGCGGGAGCTCCTACAATGAGCAGTTCTTC
NA	TRBD2	TRBV5-1	TRBJ2-3	CASSVSGTRSSTDTQYF	TGCGCCAGCAGCGTCTCCGGGACTAGAAGTAGCACAGATACGCAGTATTTT
NA	NA	TRBV11-2	TRBJ2-5	CASSPGEQETQYF	TGTGCCAGCAGCCCGGGAGAACAAGAGACCCAGTACTTC
NA	NA	TRBV7-9	TRBJ2-3	CASSLLSTDTQYF	TGTGCCAGCAGCCTCCTTAGCACAGATACGCAGTATTTT
once	NA	TRBV5-4	TRBJ1-4	CASSLEPGLPNEKLFF	TGTGCCAGCAGCTTGGAACCGGGACTGCCAAATGAAAAACTGTTTTTT
NA	NA	TRBV5-4	TRBJ2-1	CATSTGYNEQFF	TGTGCCACCTCAACAGGTTACAATGAGCAGTTCTTC
once	TRBD1	TRBV27	TRBJ2-7	CASSSGQNTYEQYF	TGTGCCAGCAGTTCGGGACAGAATACCTACGAGCAGTACTTC
NA	NA	TRBV6-6	TRBJ1-1	CASPSGGEEDTEAFF	TGTGCCAGCCCCTCCGGAGGGGAGGAGGACACTGAAGCTTTCTTT
NA	NA	TRBV6-4	TRBJ2-7	CASRPQGSSYEQYF	TGTGCCAGCCGCCCACAGGGAAGCTCCTACGAGCAGTACTTC
NA	NA	TRBV4-3	TRBJ2-7	CASSQDHQGAYEQYF	TGCGCCAGCAGCCAAGATCACCAGGGCGCCTACGAGCAGTACTTC
NA	NA	TRBV29-1	TRBJ2-7	CSAGEDAPYEQYF	TGCAGCGCCGGAGAGGACGCTCCATACGAGCAGTACTTC
NA	NA	TRBV12-5	TRBJ1-1	CASGFNPGNTEAFF	TGTGCTAGTGGTTTCAATCCGGGAAACACTGAAGCTTTCTTT
NA	NA	TRBV9	TRBJ2-2	CASSVALYANTGELFF	TGTGCCAGCAGCGTAGCGCTCTACGCGAACACCGGGGAGCTGTTTTTT
NA	NA	TRBV18	TRBJ2-1	CASSPYTHDNEQFF	TGTGCCAGCTCACCATATACCCACGACAATGAGCAGTTCTTC
NA	NA	TRBV28	TRBJ2-3	CASNHGLDSTSTDTQYF	TGTGCCAGCAACCACGGTCTGGACAGTACGAGCACAGATACGCAGTATTTT
NA	TRBD2	TRBV2	TRBJ2-3	CASSVSGGISTDTQYF	TGTGCCAGCAGCGTCTCGGGGGGGATAAGCACAGATACGCAGTATTTT
NA	NA	TRBV5-5	TRBJ2-7	CASSLWSSYEQYF	TGTGCCAGCAGCTTGTGGAGCAGCTACGAGCAGTACTTC
NA	TRBD2	TRBV5-1	TRBJ2-3	CASSLGASGSTDTQYF	TGCGCCAGCAGCTTGGGGGCTAGCGGGAGCACAGATACGCAGTATTTT
NA	TRBD1	TRBV5-6	TRBJ1-2	CASSLGQGNYGYTF	TGTGCCAGCAGCTTGGGACAGGGGAACTATGGCTACACCTTC
NA	NA	TRBV4-3	TRBJ1-1	CASSQDRGSLEEAFF	TGCGCCAGCAGCCAAGATCGGGGATCGCTGGAGGAAGCTTTCTTT
NA	TRBD1	TRBV6-1	TRBJ2-7	CASSDRGESYEQYF	TGTGCCAGCAGCGACAGGGGGGAATCCTACGAGCAGTACTTC
NA	TRBD2	TRBV9	TRBJ2-7	CASSVLGLAGAEQYF	TGTGCCAGCAGCGTACTTGGACTAGCGGGAGCCGAGCAGTACTTC
NA	TRBD2	TRBV14	TRBJ2-3	CASSPGLAGNPMRGTDTQYF	TGTGCCAGCAGCCCAGGACTAGCGGGAAACCCCATGAGGGGCACAGATACGCAGTATTTT
NA	NA	TRBV11-2	TRBJ2-7	CASSTKTGGDEQYF	TGTGCCAGCAGTACGAAAACGGGTGGTGACGAGCAGTACTTC
NA	NA	TRBV11-2	TRBJ1-2	CASSLEGRDYGYTF	TGTGCCAGCAGCTTAGAGGGCAGGGACTATGGCTACACCTTC
NA	NA	TRBV7-7	TRBJ1-6	CASSPRGAGNSPLHF	TGTGCCAGCAGCCCCCGGGGGGCAGGAAATTCACCCCTCCACTTT
NA	NA	TRBV19	TRBJ1-1	CASSTLWTTTHEAFF	TGTGCCAGTAGTACGTTGTGGACAACGACACATGAAGCTTTCTTT
once	TRBD1	TRBV7-9	TRBJ2-7	CASSLGDRTSYEQYF	TGTGCCAGCAGCTTAGGGGACAGGACATCCTACGAGCAGTACTTC
NA	NA	TRBV14	TRBJ2-5	CASSLLSGAETQYF	TGTGCCAGCAGTCTTCTGAGTGGCGCGGAGACCCAGTACTTC
NA	TRBD1	TRBV7-8	TRBJ1-2	CASSPDRGRETNYGYTF	TGTGCCAGCAGCCCCGACAGGGGGCGAGAAACTAACTATGGCTACACCTTC
NA	NA	TRBV6-5	TRBJ1-1	CASSYIRGNTEAFF	TGTGCCAGCAGTTACATCCGGGGAAACACTGAAGCTTTCTTT
NA	TRBD1	TRBV7-3	TRBJ1-6	CASSEQGTNSPLHF	TGTGCCAGCAGTGAACAGGGGACTAATTCACCCCTCCACTTT
NA	NA	TRBV13	TRBJ1-1	CASSLGPGNTEAFF	TGTGCCAGCAGCTTAGGTCCAGGGAACACTGAAGCTTTCTTT
NA	NA	TRBV12-5	TRBJ1-1	CASGLDRISGDTEAFF	TGTGCTAGTGGTTTGGATAGGATTTCTGGGGACACTGAAGCTTTCTTT
NA	TRBD2	TRBV5-1	TRBJ2-3	CASSLEVAGGTDTQYF	TGCGCCAGCAGCTTGGAGGTAGCGGGGGGCACAGATACGCAGTATTTT
few	NA	TRBV27	TRBJ2-7	CASSLRRASYEQYF	TGTGCCAGCAGTTTACGGCGAGCGTCCTACGAGCAGTACTTC
NA	TRBD2	TRBV30	TRBJ2-3	CAWSARGLAGEDTQYF	TGTGCCTGGAGTGCACGAGGGCTAGCGGGAGAAGATACGCAGTATTTT
NA	NA	TRBV5-1	TRBJ1-2	CASSPDRLGGGYTF	TGCGCCAGCAGCCCGGACAGACTTGGAGGTGGCTACACCTTC
NA	NA	TRBV7-9	TRBJ2-2	CASSNQPGQNTGELFF	TGTGCCAGCAGCAACCAGCCGGGACAGAACACCGGGGAGCTGTTTTTT
NA	TRBD1	TRBV7-3	TRBJ2-5	CASSPNGDRLTETQYF	TGTGCCAGCAGCCCTAACGGGGACAGGTTGACAGAGACCCAGTACTTC
once	NA	TRBV21-1	TRBJ1-1	CASSNKDTPGTEAFF	TGTGCCAGCAGCAATAAAGACACCCCTGGGACTGAAGCTTTCTTT
NA	TRBD1	TRBV6-1	TRBJ2-2	CASRAGTGGTGELFF	TGTGCCAGCAGGGCCGGGACAGGGGGCACCGGGGAGCTGTTTTTT
NA	NA	TRBV6-8	TRBJ2-5	CASSLRADSPKGETQYF	TGTGCCAGCAGTTTGAGGGCGGACAGCCCCAAGGGAGAGACCCAGTACTTC
NA	NA	TRBV27	TRBJ1-3	CASSLGQGTGNTIYF	TGTGCCAGCAGTTTAGGGCAGGGAACTGGAAACACCATATATTTT
NA	NA	TRBV27	TRBJ1-2	CASSSSQEDGYTF	TGTGCCAGCAGTTCAAGTCAGGAGGATGGCTACACCTTC
NA	TRBD1	TRBV27	TRBJ1-2	CASSSPDRSYGYTF	TGTGCCAGCAGTTCCCCGGACAGGTCCTATGGCTACACCTTC
NA	TRBD1	TRBV27	TRBJ1-2	CASSLQGAPFYGYTF	TGTGCCAGCAGTTTACAGGGGGCCCCCTTCTATGGCTACACCTTC
once	NA	TRBV7-2	TRBJ2-3	CASSLATVTQYF	TGTGCCAGCAGCTTAGCGACAGTAACGCAGTATTTT
NA	NA	TRBV19	TRBJ2-2	CACGTLNTGELFF	TGTGCCTGCGGGACTCTTAACACCGGGGAGCTGTTTTTT
NA	TRBD1	TRBV5-1	TRBJ2-2	CASSPDRGTNTGELFF	TGCGCCAGCAGCCCGGACAGGGGTACAAACACCGGGGAGCTGTTTTTT